This T cell receptor (beta chain) is drawn from a study of cytomegalovirus exposure and HLA in healthy donors. Across the whole study: Findings of an earlier analysis included around 120 million unique TCR beta sequences from 180 million or so T cells.

It was with 60 Vbeta and 13 Jbeta primers that the PCR ran. Only in-frame clones appear in the TCRdb table, and some are missing; sequencing was by immunoSEQ multiplex PCR. This sample has approximately 170,000 clones, with more than 65% found just once. This CDR3 region has 14 residues. Trimming cost V 6 bases and J 3 bases, with 12 bases left between them. CDR1 is MNHEY, CDR2 SMNVEV, per germline (reference sequence). The clonotype was recovered from a man in his late teens or twenties in good health and CMV-seropositive. The material sequenced was PBMCs. The chain combines TRBV27 with TRBJ1-5; possibly TRBD1 for D (6 bases). The CDR3 DNA reads as TGTGCCAGCAGAAGACAGGCCAACAATCAGCCCCAGCATTTT. Its translation: CASRRQANNQPQHF.